The clone carrying this T cell receptor beta chain came up a few times. What it binds is not known. This entry is derived from a study of beta chain features in type 1 diabetes. Whole-study findings and limits: Type 1 diabetes patients had VDJ junctions that carried fewer insertions and more deletions.

Isolated RNA was reverse transcribed in full, so expressed TCRB transcripts were sequenced. Repertoires were generated with immunoSEQ multiplex PCR, while TCRdb's copy carries only in-frame clones and drops some. Here the sample spans about 900,000 clones, about 17% being singletons. Sample: naive CD4+ T cells from blood. This receptor was taken from a woman aged 18-29 years in good health.

The CDR3 here is CASSILGGQGNNEQFF. CDR3 coding DNA: TGTGCCAGTAGTATACTGGGGGGACAGGGCAACAATGAGCAGTTCTTC. The V and J genes are TRBV19 and TRBJ2-1; TRBD1 agrees at 9 bases. Germline CDR1 reads LNHDA; CDR2 reads SQIVND (reference sequence). The CDR3 runs 16 residues. V dropped 2 bases and J dropped 5; count of bases not matched to a gene: 7.